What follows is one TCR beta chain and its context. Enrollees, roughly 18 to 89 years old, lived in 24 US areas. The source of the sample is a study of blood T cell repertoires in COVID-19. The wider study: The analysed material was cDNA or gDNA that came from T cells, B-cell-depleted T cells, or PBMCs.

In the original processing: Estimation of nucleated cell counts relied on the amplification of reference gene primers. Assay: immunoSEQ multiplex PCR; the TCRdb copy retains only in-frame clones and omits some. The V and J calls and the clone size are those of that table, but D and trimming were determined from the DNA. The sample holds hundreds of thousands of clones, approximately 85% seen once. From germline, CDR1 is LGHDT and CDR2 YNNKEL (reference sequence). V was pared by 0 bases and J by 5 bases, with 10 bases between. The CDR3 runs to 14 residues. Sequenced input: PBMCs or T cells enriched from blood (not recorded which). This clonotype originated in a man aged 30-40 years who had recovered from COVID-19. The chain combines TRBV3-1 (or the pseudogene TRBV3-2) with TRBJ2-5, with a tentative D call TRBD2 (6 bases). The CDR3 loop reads CASSQDTGRETQYF. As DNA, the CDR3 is TGTGCCAGCAGCCAAGATACGGGGAGGGAGACCCAGTACTTC.